This T cell receptor (beta chain) stems from a study of blood T cell repertoires in COVID-19. Overall study: COVID-19 samples, acute and convalescent, were from the United States, Italy and Spain. PBMCs, B-cell-depleted T cells, or T cells provided the cDNA or gDNA that made up the material.

CDR1 is MNHEY, CDR2 SMNVEV, per germline (reference sequence). The junction had 4 bases not matched to a gene; V was cut back by 5 bases and J by 0 bases. This CDR3 has 15 residues. Methods used by the authors: Reference gene primer amplification in the assay estimated nucleated cell counts. TCRdb keeps only in-frame clones here, not all; method: immunoSEQ multiplex PCR. V and J calls and clone size are given by that table; D and trimming were obtained from the DNA. Of nearly 200,000 clones in the sample, 88% were seen once. The clonotype comes from a woman aged 35 to 49 who had recovered from COVID-19. The V and J genes are TRBV27 and TRBJ2-1; 7 positions agree with TRBD2. The sequenced sample consisted of peripheral blood. The CDR3 sequence: CASSPRTSSYNEQFF. The CDR3 DNA is TGTGCCAGCAGTCCCAGGACTAGCTCCTACAATGAGCAGTTCTTC.